These 17 T cell receptor beta chains were all obtained from the same sample, sequenced in a study of T cells in Graves' hyperthyroidism and ophthalmopathy. The source material, RNA transcripts, was used to amplify TCR beta CDR3 regions. Carried out on the TCR CDR3, a first-round RT-PCR used the HTBI primer set. MiXCR, run by TCRdb on the multiplex PCR reads, gives a single entry per CDR3 protein. Here the sample spans about 570,000 distinct CDR3 sequences, 46% being singletons. Input material: peripheral blood or thyroid tissue (not recorded which). These receptors originate from an adult woman with Graves' disease, either hyperthyroidism or ophthalmopathy (not recorded which).

For the CDR3, the DNA is TGTGCCAGCAGCGCTTTCCGTCGGGAGACCCAGTACTTC. It codes for CASSAFRRETQYF. This chain connects TRBV7-2 to TRBJ2-5; D is unresolved. There are 13 residues in the CDR3. Germline assignment: CDR1 SGHTA and CDR2 FQGNSA. Trimming pared 5 bases from V and 5 bases from J, leaving 12 bases between.

There are many counts of this clonotype. This chain connects TRBV29-1 to TRBJ1-2, with TRBD1 matching over 8 bases. Per germline, CDR1 SQVTM and CDR2 ANQGSEA. CDR3 size: 18 residues. V lost 0 bases to trimming and J lost 1 base; unmatched junction nucleotides: 13. Here the CDR3 DNA reads TGCAGCGTTGAAGATCTGGAGTGGGGACAGGAATTTAACTATGGCTACACCTTC. Translation: CSVEDLEWGQEFNYGYTF.

This clonotype was detected many times. The chain employs TRBV7-9 and TRBJ1-6; D unclear. Germline V gene lookup returns CDR1 SEHNR and CDR2 FQNEAQ (reference sequence). This CDR3 spans 11 amino acids. Trimming pared 6 bases from V and 9 bases from J, leaving 6 bases between. In nucleotides, the CDR3 is TGTGCCAGCAGTCGCGGTTCACCCCTCCACTTT. This codes for CASSRGSPLHF.

V is TRBV29-1 and J is TRBJ2-2; 10 positions match TRBD1. The ends lost 6 bases at V and 6 bases at J; junction bases unmatched: 13. Germline V CDR1 and CDR2: SQVTM, ANQGSEA. The CDR3 is made up of 16 amino acids. CDR3: CSVEEPTGGLAGELFF. The CDR3 bases are TGCAGCGTGGAGGAACCGACAGGGGGCTTGGCCGGGGAGCTGTTTTTT.

The chain has TRBV20-1 and TRBJ1-5, with unresolved D. Germline CDR1 is DFQATT and CDR2 is SNEGSKA (reference sequence). V lost 3 bases and J 8 bases, leaving 17 bases between the germline ends. This CDR3 is 14 amino acids long. In nucleotides, the CDR3 is TGCAGTGCTAGGGGTCGAGAAGCTACCGAGCCCCAGCATTTT. Translated, it gives CSARGREATEPQHF.

This clonotype was observed at least ten times. The chain uses TRBV10-3 and TRBJ2-7; D remains ambiguous. V shed 4 bases and J shed 1 base, with 2 bases lying between them. From germline, CDR1 is ENHRY and CDR2 SYGVKD. The CDR3 consists of 11 residues. CDR3 in amino acids: CAISASYEQYF. CDR3 DNA: TGTGCCATCAGTGCGTCCTACGAGCAGTACTTC.

The V gene is TRBV15, the J gene TRBJ2-7, with 9 bases aligning to TRBD2. With V trimmed by 0 bases and J by 3 bases, 3 bases remained unmatched. Per germline, CDR1 LNHNV and CDR2 YYDKDF (reference sequence). This CDR3 spans 15 amino acids. The CDR3 nucleotides read TGTGCCACCAGCAGAGATCTAGCGGGAATCTACGAGCAGTACTTC. Translating gives CATSRDLAGIYEQYF.

The rearrangement joins TRBV7-2 to TRBJ1-6; D ambiguous. The CDR3 has 17 residues. The V and J ends lost 5 bases and 9 bases respectively, with 23 bases between them. Germline V gene lookup returns CDR1 SGHTA and CDR2 FQGNSA. CDR3 DNA: TGTGCCAGCAGCCCGCGACATGACCCATACTTACTTTCACCCCTCCACTTT. It specifies CASSPRHDPYLLSPLHF.

V is TRBV24-1 and J is TRBJ2-5; 7 nucleotides agree with TRBD1. V shed 5 bases and J 1 base; nucleotides not matched to a gene: 21. The length of the CDR3 is 20 residues. From germline, CDR1 is KGHDR and CDR2 SFDVKD. CDR3 nucleotide sequence: TGTGCCACCAGTGGCGCCCGGGACAGCCGACAAGCAGGTTTCCAAGAGACCCAGTACTTC. It encodes CATSGARDSRQAGFQETQYF.

The V and J genes are TRBV10-3 and TRBJ2-5, with D perhaps matching TRBD1 (7 bases). The V and J ends lost 4 bases and 4 bases respectively, with 16 bases between them. This CDR3 spans 15 amino acids. The germline gives CDR1 ENHRY, CDR2 SYGVKD. Here the CDR3 DNA reads TGTGCCATCAGTGTAAGGGGGACAGCGGGAGAGACCCAGTACTTC. It specifies CAISVRGTAGETQYF.

This rearrangement joins TRBV29-1 to TRBJ1-4; 9 nucleotides align to TRBD1. V was pared by 2 bases and J by 6 bases, with 1 base of the junction left unmatched. Germline lookup yields CDR1 SQVTM and CDR2 ANQGSEA. The CDR3 contains 13 residues. CDR3 region: CSVERDRDEKLFF. CDR3 DNA: TGCAGCGTTGAAAGGGACAGGGATGAAAAACTGTTTTTT.

As to this clonotype: A much larger clone lies one base from this, so it may be a read error. The chain carries TRBV13 and TRBJ1-5, with a possible D match to TRBD1 (5 bases). The germline V gene encodes CDR1 PRHDT and CDR2 FYEKMQ (reference sequence). The CDR3 contains 15 residues. For the CDR3, the DNA is TGTGCCAGCAGCTTAGGCGCCAGGGCTAATCAGCCCCATCATTTT. Translation gives CASSLGARANQPHHF.

This clonotype was seen more than once but under ten times. The chain couples TRBV29-1 to TRBJ1-1; D is possibly TRBD1 (5 bases). This CDR3 has 13 residues. Trimming removed 7 bases from V and 5 bases from J, with 17 bases in between. Germline CDR1 reads SQVTM; CDR2 reads ANQGSEA. Written as DNA, the CDR3 is TGCAGCGCGGAGGCGGGGGTTAGGACTGAAGCTTTCTTT. Its protein product is CSAEAGVRTEAFF.

This clonotype was observed a handful of times. Given a much more abundant clone one base away, this may be a read error. The chain employs TRBV20-1 and TRBJ1-2; weak D call: TRBD1 (6 bases). The CDR3 is made up of 13 amino acids. The germline V gene encodes CDR1 DFQATT and CDR2 SNEGSKA (reference sequence). Trimming took 0 bases from V and 7 from J, leaving 12 bases between them. CDR3 residues: CSARERGGVGYTF. CDR3 nucleotides: TGCAGTGCTAGAGAGAGGGGGGGCGTTGGCTACACCTTC.

This clonotype was seen ten or more times. An end of the junction differs from the germline gene, which may be a read error. The chain recombines TRBV5-1 with TRBJ2-7; D is possibly TRBD2 (7 bases). In germline, CDR1 is SGHRS, CDR2 YFSETQ. This CDR3 has 14 amino acids. CDR3 DNA: TGTGCCAGCAGCTTGGAGGGGGGGTCCTACGAGCAGTACTTC. Its protein is CASSLEGGSYEQYF.

The chain links TRBV10-1 to TRBJ2-5; D assignment may be TRBD1 or TRBD2 (5 bases each). The CDR3 loop spans 15 amino acids. Trimming left V 2 bases short and J 4 bases short, with 14 bases between. The germline V gene has CDR1 WNHNN and CDR2 SYGVQD (reference sequence). The CDR3 DNA follows: TGCGCCAGCAGTGAGGGGGCTAGCTTCCGAGAGACCCAGTACTTC. Amino acids: CASSEGASFRETQYF.

At least ten counts were recorded for this clonotype. This chain uses TRBV30 with TRBJ2-7, with D perhaps given as TRBD1 or TRBD2 (6 bases each). Trimming stripped 1 base from V and 7 bases from J, with 11 bases between. Germline lookup yields CDR1 GTSNPN and CDR2 SVGIG (reference sequence). CDR3 size: 12 residues. The CDR3 is CAWSGGAGEQYF. As DNA, the CDR3 is TGTGCCTGGAGTGGGGGGGCAGGTGAGCAGTACTTC. Full variable domain (remainder filled in from reference TRBV30 and TRBJ2-7): SQTIHQWPATLVQPVGSPLSLECTVEGTSNPNLYWYRQAAGRGLQLLFYSVGIGQISSEVPQNLSASRPQDRQFILSSKKLLLSDSGFYLCAWSGGAGEQYFGPGTRLTVT.